Each of the 32 T cell receptor beta chains below was sequenced from the same sample in a study of neoadjuvant anti-PD-1 for oral cavity cancer (dated by TCRdb to the early 2020s). Reading the label with the study, this specimen's time point is: after neoadjuvant nivolumab, at surgical resection. Library prep was done by the immunoSEQ multiplex PCR assay. TCRdb carries this immuneACCESS record with in-frame sequences only. Its versions omit some clonotypes, under half of them owing to an unresolved V gene in the studies checked, with the rest unexplained. Recorded for this sample are fewer than 15,000 clones; 65% to 85% of them occurred a single time. The ten biggest clones cover 2.5% to 3% of the sample. The source material was PBMCs, sampled after nivolumab (anti-PD-1) treatment. The receptors were sampled from a person aged 35-79 years with oral cavity squamous cell carcinoma.

This clone was found once. The chain's CDR3 is CASSLFRPTGTGPVREAQHF. CDR3 coding DNA: TGTGCCAGCAGTCTGTTTCGCCCAACCGGGACAGGTCCGGTCAGGGAGGCCCAGCATTTT. The rearrangement uses TRBV28 and TRBJ1-5, with 8 bases matching TRBD1. The germline gives CDR1 MDHEN, CDR2 SYDVKM. CDR3 length: 20 residues. Unmatched junction bases numbered 29, after V lost 5 bases and J lost 11 bases.

The rearrangement links TRBV19 to TRBJ1-5; D not certain. This CDR3 comprises 16 residues. Germline V CDR1 and CDR2: LNHDA, SQIVND (reference sequence). Trimming stripped 5 bases from V and 2 bases from J, with 16 bases between. CDR3 protein: CASSSPGELGNQPQHF. As DNA, the CDR3 is TGTGCCAGTAGTTCCCCGGGAGAACTGGGCAATCAGCCCCAGCATTTT.

A word on this clone: Compared with germline, one end of the junction differs, possibly owing to a read error. This chain uses TRBV6-1 with TRBJ2-5, with a possible D match to TRBD1 (6 bases). There are 14 residues in the CDR3. CDR1 and CDR2 from the germline V gene are MNHNS and SASEGT. The CDR3 sequence is CASSTGGQQGTQYF. The CDR3 DNA follows: TGTGCCAGCAGCACGGGCGGACAGCAAGGGACCCAGTACTTC.

This rearrangement joins TRBV15 to TRBJ2-7; D is tentatively TRBD1 or TRBD2 (5 bases each). Trimming pared 2 bases from V and 2 bases from J, leaving 13 bases between. CDR1 is LNHNV and CDR2 is YYDKDF in the germline V gene (reference sequence). The length of the CDR3 is 15 residues. CDR3 in DNA: TGTGCCACCAGCAGACTGGGACGGGGTACCTACGAGCAGTACTTC. It translates to CATSRLGRGTYEQYF.

This clone has more than one count but fewer than ten. Here the CDR3 DNA reads TGTGCCAGCAGAGACCGGGCAAGCGAGCAGTACTTC. It yields the protein CASRDRASEQYF. The rearrangement joins TRBV27 to TRBJ2-7; D uncertain. V gave up 6 bases and J gave up 6 bases, with 12 bases separating them. The CDR3 loop spans 12 amino acids. Looked up from germline, CDR1 is MNHEY and CDR2 is SMNVEV (reference sequence).

The V gene is TRBV21-1, the J gene TRBJ1-5; the table calls TRBD1, which could not be checked here. TRBV21-1 is flagged as a pseudogene. This CDR3 comprises 18 residues. CDR3: CASSSRLGQLNSNQPQHF. CDR3 DNA: TGTGCCAGCAGCAGCCGTCTGGGACAGCTTAATAGCAATCAGCCCCAGCATTTT.

The chain couples TRBV5-4 to TRBJ2-5; D unresolved. The length of the CDR3 is 15 residues. The V end was cut by 7 bases, the J end by 3 bases, with 19 bases between. The germline CDR1 and CDR2 sequences are SGHNT and YYREEE (reference sequence). The CDR3 coding sequence is TGTGCCAGCGGTCTGACCGGGTACGGTGAAGAGACCCAGTACTTC. Protein: CASGLTGYGEETQYF.

This clone was detected a few times. This chain links TRBV27 with TRBJ1-5, with D uncertain. The CDR3 runs to 12 residues. V shed 6 bases and J shed 2 bases, with 5 bases lying between them. The germline V gene has CDR1 MNHEY and CDR2 SMNVEV (reference sequence). The CDR3 loop is CASREGNQPQHF. CDR3 nucleotides: TGTGCCAGCAGGGAGGGCAATCAGCCCCAGCATTTT.

This clone was seen only once. V usage is TRBV7-2 and J usage is TRBJ2-2, with D tentatively TRBD1 or TRBD2 (6 bases each). CDR1 and CDR2 from the germline V gene are SGHTA and FQGNSA. The length of the CDR3 is 14 residues. Trimming took 1 base from V and 8 from J, leaving 11 bases between them. The CDR3 DNA sequence: TGTGCCAGCAGCTTAGTAGGGGGGTCTGGGGAGCTGTTTTTT. It encodes CASSLVGGSGELFF.

This chain joins TRBV5-1 and TRBJ1-1, with TRBD1 as a possible D gene (6 bases). The CDR3 runs to 15 residues. Trimming took 1 base from V and 1 from J, leaving 11 bases between them. The V gene's germline CDR1 is SGHRS and CDR2 YFSETQ. Here the CDR3 reads CASSLMGTPNTEAFF. The CDR3 DNA follows: TGCGCCAGCAGCTTGATGGGGACACCGAACACTGAAGCTTTCTTT. Together with reference TRBV5-1 and TRBJ1-1, the CDR3 gives the full variable domain: KAGVTQTPRYLIKTRGQQVTLSCSPISGHRSVSWYQQTPGQGLQFLFEYFSETQRNKGNFPGRFSGRQFSNSRSEMNVSTLELGDSALYLCASSLMGTPNTEAFFGQGTRLTVV.

V is TRBV10-1 and J is TRBJ1-1; no definite D call. The CDR3 has 13 residues. From germline, CDR1 is WNHNN and CDR2 SYGVQD (reference sequence). Trimming pared 4 bases from V and 5 bases from J, leaving 11 bases between. The CDR3 loop is CASSGQARTEAFF. The CDR3 DNA follows: TGCGCCAGCAGTGGACAAGCCCGGACTGAAGCTTTCTTT.

The gene calls are TRBV19 and TRBJ1-4, with D possibly matching TRBD1 (6 bases). The CDR3 is 13 residues long. In germline, CDR1 is LNHDA, CDR2 SQIVND (reference sequence). Between the trimmed V and J ends, which lost 9 bases and 5 bases, there was a span of 13 bases. The CDR3 DNA reads TGTGCCAGCTCCGACAGGATAAATGAAAAACTGTTTTTT. It translates to CASSDRINEKLFF.

The chain links TRBV4-1 to TRBJ2-7; 10 positions agree with TRBD2. From germline, CDR1 is MGHRA and CDR2 YSYEKL. Losses at the gene ends were 1 base for V and 7 bases for J; bases not matched to a gene: 4. The CDR3 is 14 amino acids. The CDR3 sequence is CASSQGTSGGEQYF. CDR3 bases: TGCGCCAGCAGCCAAGGGACTAGCGGAGGGGAGCAGTACTTC.

This clone was recorded a few times. CDR3 coding DNA: TGTGCCAGCAGTTTAGGACAGGTAGCTTTCTTT. Translating it yields CASSLGQVAFF. The V call is TRBV28, the J call TRBJ1-1; 7 positions match TRBD1. In germline, CDR1 is MDHEN, CDR2 SYDVKM. V dropped 2 bases and J dropped 10; count of bases not matched to a gene: 1. The CDR3 spans 11 residues.

This chain uses TRBV13 with TRBJ2-2; no reliable D call. The V end was cut by 5 bases, the J end by 1 base, with 14 bases between. The length of the CDR3 is 16 residues. CDR1 is PRHDT, CDR2 FYEKMQ, per germline (reference sequence). CDR3 in amino acids: CASSVARLENTGELFF. CDR3 nucleotide sequence: TGTGCCAGCAGCGTTGCACGACTTGAGAACACCGGGGAGCTGTTTTTT.

The chain employs TRBV6-1 and TRBJ2-7; no clear D. V shed 2 bases and J shed 3 bases, with 14 bases lying between them. Germline values: CDR1 MNHNS, CDR2 SASEGT. The CDR3 length is 15 residues. This chain's CDR3 is CASSEFQGPVYEQYF. The DNA for the CDR3 is TGTGCCAGCAGTGAATTTCAAGGACCAGTCTACGAGCAGTACTTC.

This clone was observed a few times. The chain uses TRBV9 and TRBJ2-4; a possible D gene is TRBD1 (5 bases). V was cut by 3 bases and J by 0 bases, with 19 bases left in between. The germline V gene has CDR1 SGDLS and CDR2 YYNGEE. The length of the CDR3 is 18 residues. The CDR3 DNA follows: TGTGCCAGCAGCGACCCCACGGACGCACAGGTAGCCAAAAACATTCAGTACTTC. The encoded protein is CASSDPTDAQVAKNIQYF.

This clone was counted a single time. This chain connects TRBV5-1 to TRBJ1-4; D is ambiguous. The V end lost 5 bases, the J end lost 9 bases, and 8 bases lay between the germline ends. This CDR3 spans 11 amino acids. Germline V gene data show CDR1 as SGHRS and CDR2 as YFSETQ. CDR3 amino acids: CASSLTQKLFF. In nucleotides, the CDR3 is TGCGCCAGCAGTCTTACTCAAAAACTGTTTTTT.

In its sample, this clone was seen once. The chain is built from TRBV28 and TRBJ2-7, with a weak D call TRBD1 (7 bases). Germline lookup yields CDR1 MDHEN and CDR2 SYDVKM. CDR3 size: 15 residues. V lost 3 bases and J lost 0, with 12 bases in between. The CDR3 loop is CASSFGGGNSYEQYF. CDR3 nucleotides: TGTGCCAGCAGTTTCGGAGGGGGCAACTCCTACGAGCAGTACTTC.

The rearrangement links TRBV6-4 to TRBJ2-1; 12 bases map to TRBD2. V was clipped by 1 base and J by 9 bases; unmatched bases: 4. CDR3 length equals 15 residues. The germline V gene has CDR1 MRHNA and CDR2 SNTAGT. The CDR3 DNA sequence: TGTGCCAGCAGTGACTTGACTAGCGGGAGTAGTGAGCAGTTCTTC. Protein sequence: CASSDLTSGSSEQFF.

This rearrangement joins TRBV7-9 to TRBJ2-5; D unclear. This CDR3 comprises 14 residues. Germline-derived CDR1 and CDR2 are SEHNR and FQNEAQ (reference sequence). Trimming stripped 3 bases from V and 3 bases from J, with 11 bases between. CDR3 amino acids: CASSFFFREETQYF. As DNA, the CDR3 is TGTGCCAGCAGCTTTTTTTTCCGGGAAGAGACCCAGTACTTC. The full variable domain, completed using reference TRBV7-9 and TRBJ2-5, is DTGVSQNPRHKITKRGQNVTFRCDPISEHNRLYWYRQTLGQGPEFLTYFQNEAQLEKSRLLSDRFSAERPKGSFSTLEIQRTEQGDSAMYLCASSFFFREETQYFGPGTRLLVL.

This clone was detected once. V gene TRBV5-1 combines with J gene TRBJ2-5, with 9 bases lining up with TRBD2. This CDR3 is 15 amino acids long. Germline V gives CDR1 SGHRS, CDR2 YFSETQ. V dropped 2 bases and J dropped 5; count of bases not matched to a gene: 7. CDR3 region: CASSFGGGRGETQYF. Written as DNA, the CDR3 is TGCGCCAGCAGCTTCGGTGGCGGGAGGGGTGAGACCCAGTACTTC.

The chain's CDR3 is CASSSHAGEVGKLFF. The CDR3 DNA follows: TGTGCCAGCAGTTCTCACGCAGGGGAAGTAGGAAAACTGTTTTTT. This rearrangement joins TRBV28 to TRBJ1-4; TRBD1 is a possible D gene (6 bases). V lost 4 bases and J 10 bases, leaving 19 bases between the germline ends. From germline, CDR1 is MDHEN and CDR2 SYDVKM. The CDR3 has 15 residues.

This clone has just a few counts. CDR3 in amino acids: CASSWRDGPQHF. The DNA of the CDR3 is TGTGCCAGCAGTTGGCGCGACGGGCCCCAGCATTTT. This chain uses TRBV27 with TRBJ1-5, with D unclear. Trimming shortened V by 4 bases and J by 9 bases, and 10 bases separated the two germline ends. CDR1 and CDR2 (germline): MNHEY, SMNVEV (reference sequence). The CDR3 sequence is 12 residues long.

The CDR3 reads CASPTNGFTEAFF. The CDR3 DNA is TGTGCCAGCCCTACCAACGGGTTCACTGAAGCTTTCTTT. The rearrangement links TRBV6-1 to TRBJ1-1; no clear D. Germline V gene sequence: CDR1 MNHNS, CDR2 SASEGT. Trimming removed 8 bases at V and 4 bases at J, with 14 bases between. The CDR3 totals 13 residues.

The CDR3 region is CASSVEGQGQETQYF. DNA of the CDR3: TGTGCCAGCAGCGTAGAGGGACAGGGGCAAGAGACCCAGTACTTC. The J gene is TRBJ2-5, the V gene TRBV9; 10 bases are a match to TRBD1. CDR1 is SGDLS, CDR2 YYNGEE, per germline. The CDR3 sequence is 15 residues long. The V and J ends lost 0 bases and 2 bases, in that order; junction bases with no gene match: 1.

The DNA for the CDR3 is TGCGCCAGCAGCCAAGTATCAAGCGGACTCAGCACAGATACGCAGTATTTT. It translates to CASSQVSSGLSTDTQYF. The V and J genes are TRBV4-1 and TRBJ2-3; weak D call: TRBD2 (5 bases). V shed 1 base and J shed 0 bases, with 14 bases lying between them. Per germline, CDR1 MGHRA and CDR2 YSYEKL. This CDR3 contains 17 residues.

This chain's CDR3 is CASSQNLAGADEQYF. The DNA for the CDR3 is TGTGCCAGCAGCCAAAATCTAGCGGGAGCAGACGAGCAGTACTTC. The chain is built from TRBV4-2 and TRBJ2-7; TRBD2 agrees at 10 bases. The length of the CDR3 is 15 residues. Germline V gene sequence: CDR1 LGHNA, CDR2 YNFKEQ. V lost 2 bases, J lost 5 bases, and 6 bases stayed unmatched.

J is TRBJ1-1 and V is TRBV2, with TRBD1 matching over 7 bases. Looked up from germline, CDR1 is SNHLY and CDR2 is FYNNEI. With V trimmed by 5 bases and J by 1 base, 7 bases remained unmatched. The CDR3 runs to 15 residues. CDR3: CASSTSGTANTEAFF. CDR3 coding DNA: TGTGCCAGCAGTACCTCCGGGACAGCGAACACTGAAGCTTTCTTT.

The chain is built from TRBV5-1 and TRBJ2-3; 15 bases line up with TRBD2. Germline CDR1 is SGHRS and CDR2 is YFSETQ. The CDR3 is 13 residues long. Trimming cost V 7 bases and J 6 bases; bases outside gene matches: 0. The CDR3 DNA follows: TGCGCCAGCGGGACTAGCGGGAGGGATACGCAGTATTTT. Translating gives CASGTSGRDTQYF.

The chain has TRBV5-4 and TRBJ1-2; 9 bases line up with TRBD1. CDR1 SGHNT and CDR2 YYREEE come from the germline V gene (reference sequence). Trimming removed 4 bases from V and 3 bases from J; junction bases left unmatched: 4. The CDR3 length is 14 residues. This CDR3 is CASSRDRDHYGYTF. The CDR3 DNA follows: TGTGCCAGCAGCAGGGACAGGGATCACTATGGCTACACCTTC.

V gene TRBV29-1 combines with J gene TRBJ1-1; D is unresolved. Germline V CDR1 and CDR2: SQVTM, ANQGSEA. This CDR3 has 14 residues. V was cut by 7 bases and J by 1 base, with 16 bases left in between. The DNA for the CDR3 is TGCAGCGCCTTATCGGGCGGCCCGAACACTGAAGCTTTCTTT. Its protein product is CSALSGGPNTEAFF.